The 17 T cell receptor beta chains below come from one sample, sequenced in a study of blood T cell repertoires in COVID-19. This table comes from immunoSEQ multiplex PCR, and its TCRdb copy is limited to in-frame clones, with some not included. Here the sample spans roughly 60,000 clones, around 90% being singletons. The sequencing sample was made of peripheral blood. These receptor sequences come from an elderly woman with active COVID-19.

This clone appeared a single time. The V gene is TRBV4-2, the J gene TRBJ2-2, with D possibly being TRBD1 (6 bases). This CDR3 comprises 17 residues. Germline V lookup: CDR1 LGHNA, CDR2 YNFKEQ. V lost 0 bases and J 3 bases, leaving 14 bases between the germline ends. The CDR3 nucleotides are TGTGCCAGCAGCCAAGATCTGTGGGCAGGGGACACCGGGGAGCTGTTTTTT. Translation: CASSQDLWAGDTGELFF.

The CDR3 sequence: CASSPTGERTEAFF. DNA for the CDR3: TGTGCCAGCAGTCCTACAGGGGAGAGGACTGAAGCTTTCTTT. This rearrangement joins TRBV28 to TRBJ1-1; 7 nucleotides match TRBD1. Unmatched junction bases numbered 8, after V lost 5 bases and J lost 5 bases. CDR3 length: 14 residues. CDR1 and CDR2 (germline): MDHEN, SYDVKM. The full variable domain, with the rest looked up from reference TRBV28 and TRBJ1-1, is DVKVTQSSRYLVKRTGEKVFLECVQDMDHENMFWYRQDPGLGLRLIYFSYDVKMKEKGDIPEGYSVSREKKERFSLILESASTNQTSMYLCASSPTGERTEAFFGQGTRLTVV.

The chain couples TRBV19 to TRBJ2-6, with TRBD2 as a possible D gene (6 bases). The CDR3 totals 16 residues. Per germline, CDR1 LNHDA and CDR2 SQIVND (reference sequence). V was cut by 5 bases and J by 2 bases, with 13 bases left in between. CDR3 coding DNA: TGTGCCAGTAGTCCAAGGCGGGGACCTGGGGCCAACGTCCTGACTTTC. This translates into CASSPRRGPGANVLTF.

V gene TRBV7-9 combines with J gene TRBJ2-3; 7 bases agree with TRBD2. The V gene end was trimmed by 1 base and the J gene end by 5 bases; junction bases not matched to a gene: 3. In germline, CDR1 is SEHNR, CDR2 FQNEAQ (reference sequence). The CDR3 length is 14 residues. CDR3 protein: CASSLGREGDTQYF. CDR3 bases: TGTGCCAGCAGCTTAGGCAGGGAGGGAGATACGCAGTATTTT.

CDR3: CASNSGGGRAGELFF. CDR3 DNA: TGTGCCAGCAACTCTGGAGGGGGCCGGGCCGGGGAGCTGTTTTTT. The chain carries TRBV7-2 and TRBJ2-2; maybe TRBD1 (7 bases). The CDR3 is made up of 15 amino acids. Between the trimmed V and J ends, which lost 7 bases and 6 bases, there was a span of 18 bases. From germline, CDR1 is SGHTA and CDR2 FQGNSA.

The chain combines TRBV2 with TRBJ1-1; 7 positions match TRBD1. The V segment lost 5 bases and the J segment 0 bases; nucleotides outside the gene matches: 6. Germline-derived CDR1 and CDR2 are SNHLY and FYNNEI. CDR3 length: 15 amino acids. Here the CDR3 DNA reads TGTGCCAGCAGTCCCTGGACAGGAATGAACACTGAAGCTTTCTTT. Translation gives CASSPWTGMNTEAFF.

This chain connects TRBV18 to TRBJ2-3; D unclear. V lost 2 bases to trimming and J lost 3 bases, with 9 bases between them. Looked up from germline, CDR1 is KGHSH and CDR2 is LQKENI. The CDR3 spans 14 residues. The CDR3 here is CASSPGPGTDTQYF. CDR3 DNA sequence: TGTGCCAGCTCACCAGGGCCAGGTACAGATACGCAGTATTTT.

V usage is TRBV11-2 and J usage is TRBJ1-1; the match to TRBD1 covers 9 bases. This CDR3 is 13 amino acids long. Losses at the gene ends were 5 bases for V and 10 bases for J; bases not matched to a gene: 8. Germline V gene sequence: CDR1 SGHAT, CDR2 FQNNGV. The CDR3 DNA reads as TGTGCCAGCAGCGAAACGACAGGGGGGCGAGCTTTCTTT. It is translated as CASSETTGGRAFF.

The chain combines TRBV11-2 with TRBJ1-1; perhaps TRBD1 as D (5 bases). The CDR3 runs to 13 residues. CDR1 is SGHAT, CDR2 FQNNGV, per germline. The V end was cut by 5 bases, the J end by 1 base, with 8 bases between. Here the CDR3 reads CASSAGRNTEAFF. CDR3 bases: TGTGCCAGCAGCGCAGGGCGGAACACTGAAGCTTTCTTT.

This chain joins TRBV5-1 and TRBJ1-3; TRBD1 aligns across 7 bases. V shed 0 bases, J shed 4 bases, and the junction held 7 bases outside the gene matches. The germline gives CDR1 SGHRS, CDR2 YFSETQ. The CDR3 is 16 amino acids. CDR3 bases: TGCGCCAGCAGCTTGGAAACAGGGGACCGGGGAAACACCATATATTTT. Translating it yields CASSLETGDRGNTIYF.

This rearrangement joins TRBV30 to TRBJ2-1, with 8 bases lining up with TRBD2. The trim removed 5 bases at V and 9 bases at J, leaving 6 bases unmatched. The CDR3 consists of 12 residues. CDR1 is GTSNPN, CDR2 SVGIG, per germline (reference sequence). The CDR3 loop is CAWQLAETEQFF. In DNA form, the CDR3 reads TGTGCCTGGCAACTAGCGGAAACTGAGCAGTTCTTC.

The chain employs TRBV7-2 and TRBJ2-7; TRBD1 matches 10 bases. Trimming removed 1 base from V and 7 bases from J; junction bases left unmatched: 4. Germline V gene lookup returns CDR1 SGHTA and CDR2 FQGNSA. CDR3 length: 14 amino acids. The CDR3 is CASSLVDRGSEQYF. The CDR3, as DNA: TGTGCCAGCAGCTTAGTGGACAGGGGGTCGGAGCAGTACTTC.

This sequence joins TRBV27 and TRBJ2-1; 8 bases fit TRBD2. CDR1 is MNHEY and CDR2 is SMNVEV in the germline V gene (reference sequence). This CDR3 is built from 15 residues. Unmatched junction bases numbered 6, after V lost 2 bases and J lost 6 bases. CDR3 loop: CASSLPAGAFNEQFF. CDR3 sequence (DNA): TGTGCCAGCAGTTTACCAGCGGGGGCATTCAATGAGCAGTTCTTC.

The chain recombines TRBV18 with TRBJ2-1, with D perhaps matching TRBD1 (7 bases). Trimming cost V 1 base and J 7 bases, with 11 bases left between them. CDR1 and CDR2 from the germline V gene are KGHSH and LQKENI. The CDR3 covers 14 residues. CDR3 protein: CASSPQGAGNEQFF. For the CDR3, the DNA is TGTGCCAGCTCACCACAGGGGGCGGGAAATGAGCAGTTCTTC.

The chain links TRBV3-1 (or the pseudogene TRBV3-2) to TRBJ1-1; D is ambiguous. CDR1 and CDR2 from the germline V gene are LGHDT and YNNKEL (reference sequence). CDR3 length equals 14 residues. The V and J ends lost 4 bases and 2 bases respectively, with 11 bases between them. CDR3 amino acids: CASSLQQQNTEAFF. The CDR3, as DNA: TGTGCCAGCAGCCTCCAACAGCAAAACACTGAAGCTTTCTTT.

The chain combines TRBV14 with TRBJ1-6; 7 nucleotides align to TRBD1. Germline V gene sequence: CDR1 SGHDN, CDR2 FVKESK. CDR3 size: 18 residues. The junction had 12 bases not matched to a gene; V was cut back by 1 base and J by 6 bases. This CDR3 is CASSQARGTLALNSPLHF. The CDR3 coding sequence is TGTGCCAGCAGCCAAGCCAGGGGGACTTTGGCCCTTAATTCACCCCTCCACTTT.

V gene TRBV5-1 combines with J gene TRBJ2-1; 8 bases agree with TRBD1. With V trimmed by 4 bases and J by 5 bases, 14 bases remained unmatched. The germline V gene encodes CDR1 SGHRS and CDR2 YFSETQ. The CDR3 contains 17 residues. CDR3 sequence: CASSPRPGGANDNEQFF. The CDR3 DNA sequence: TGCGCCAGCAGCCCGAGGCCAGGGGGCGCGAACGACAATGAGCAGTTCTTC. The full variable domain, rest sourced from reference TRBV5-1 and TRBJ2-1, is KAGVTQTPRYLIKTRGQQVTLSCSPISGHRSVSWYQQTPGQGLQFLFEYFSETQRNKGNFPGRFSGRQFSNSRSEMNVSTLELGDSALYLCASSPRPGGANDNEQFFGPGTRLTVL.